This TCR beta chain appears in the sequencing data of a study of T cell changes during pregnancy in multiple sclerosis. This CDR3 is 15 amino acids long. The germline CDR1 and CDR2 sequences are KGHSH and LQKENI. V shed 6 bases and J shed 3 bases, with 15 bases lying between them. Sequenced by immunoSEQ multiplex PCR; TCRdb stores in-frame clones only, minus some. In the table there are 65,000 to 95,000 clones, around nine tenths of which are singletons. The sample in question was peripheral blood, obtained before pregnancy. This chain links TRBV18 with TRBJ2-1; D uncertain. This receptor was obtained from a female donor with multiple sclerosis, enrolled in a pregnancy study. The chain's CDR3 is CASSSTRLIYNEQFF. The CDR3 DNA follows: TGTGCCAGCTCGAGCACCAGACTCATCTACAATGAGCAGTTCTTC.